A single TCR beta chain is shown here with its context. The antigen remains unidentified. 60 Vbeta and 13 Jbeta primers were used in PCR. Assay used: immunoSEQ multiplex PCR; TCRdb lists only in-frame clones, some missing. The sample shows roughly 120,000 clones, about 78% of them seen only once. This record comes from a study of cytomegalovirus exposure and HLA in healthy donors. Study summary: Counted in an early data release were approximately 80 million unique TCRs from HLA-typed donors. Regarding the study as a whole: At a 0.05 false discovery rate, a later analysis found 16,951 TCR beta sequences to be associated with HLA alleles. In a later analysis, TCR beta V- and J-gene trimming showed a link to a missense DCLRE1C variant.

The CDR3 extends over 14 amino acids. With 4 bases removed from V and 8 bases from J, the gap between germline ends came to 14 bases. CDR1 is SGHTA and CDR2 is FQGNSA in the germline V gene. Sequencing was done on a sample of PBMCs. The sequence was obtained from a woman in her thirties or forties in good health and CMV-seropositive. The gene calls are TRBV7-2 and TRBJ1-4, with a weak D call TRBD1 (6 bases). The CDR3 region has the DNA TGTGCCAGCAGCTCCCACGGGGGGGCGGAAAAACTGTTTTTT. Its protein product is CASSSHGGAEKLFF. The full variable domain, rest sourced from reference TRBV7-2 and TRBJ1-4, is GAGVSQSPSNKVTEKGKDVELRCDPISGHTALYWYRQSLGQGLEFLIYFQGNSAPDKSGLPSDRFSAERTGGSVSTLTIQRTQQEDSAVYLCASSSHGGAEKLFFGSGTQLSVL.